This is a list of T cell receptor beta chains from one sample in a study of T cells after yellow fever vaccination. TCRdb re-called the 5' RACE reads through MiXCR, storing one row per CDR3 protein. Of 200,000 to 300,000 distinct CDR3 sequences listed, approximately 3.6% are singletons. The material was PBMCs, obtained 15 days after the yellow fever booster vaccination. These TCRs come from a young man who received the YFV17D yellow fever vaccine. Each CDR3 is given with its conserved first and last residue. The order of the fields is clone size, V gene, D gene, J gene, CDR3 protein, CDR3 DNA. The D gene is left open where the match is weak. Clone sizes are given selectively: once, few, many, or a class where the clone is expanded.

many	TRBV4-2	TRBD2	TRBJ2-2	CASSQDPGLAVTGELFF	TGTGCCAGCAGCCAAGATCCGGGACTAGCGGTCACCGGGGAGCTGTTTTTT
many	TRBV6-2/TRBV6-3	NA	TRBJ2-6	CASARGGANVLTF	TGTGCCAGCGCCAGAGGGGGGGCCAACGTCCTGACTTTC
few	TRBV4-1	NA	TRBJ1-2	CASSQETYREKSRYTF	TGCGCCAGCAGCCAAGAAACCTACAGGGAGAAGTCACGCTACACCTTC
many	TRBV18	TRBD2	TRBJ2-7	CASSRSGGGLDEQYF	TGTGCCAGCTCGCGTAGCGGGGGAGGATTAGACGAGCAGTACTTC
many	TRBV5-1	NA	TRBJ2-2	CASSSDVGNTGELFF	TGCGCCAGCAGCTCGGATGTGGGAAACACCGGGGAGCTGTTTTTT
many	TRBV7-2	NA	TRBJ1-3	CASSLSGRDGNTIYF	TGTGCCAGCAGCTTATCCGGCAGGGATGGAAACACCATATATTTT
many	TRBV7-9	NA	TRBJ2-7	CASSRTVGEQYF	TGTGCCAGCAGCCGGACAGTGGGGGAGCAGTACTTC
many	TRBV20-1	TRBD2	TRBJ2-5	CSARDFGQRGAQETQYF	TGCAGTGCTAGAGATTTTGGCCAGCGGGGGGCCCAAGAGACCCAGTACTTC
many	TRBV20-1	TRBD2	TRBJ2-1	CSARLAGDNEQFF	TGCAGTGCTAGGCTAGCGGGGGACAATGAGCAGTTCTTC
many	TRBV5-1	NA	TRBJ2-7	CASSLAGAMYEQYF	TGCGCCAGCAGCTTGGCCGGGGCTATGTACGAGCAGTACTTC
NA	TRBV5-5	NA	TRBJ2-5	CASSLEQALQTQYF	TGTGCCAGCAGCTTGGAACAGGCCCTCCAGACCCAGTACTTC
many	TRBV5-1	NA	TRBJ2-5	CASSLGQIIQETQYF	TGCGCCAGCAGCTTGGGACAGATCATTCAAGAGACCCAGTACTTC
many	TRBV10-3	TRBD1	TRBJ2-7	CAISDPGQGTYEQYF	TGTGCCATCAGTGACCCGGGACAGGGGACCTACGAGCAGTACTTC
many	TRBV7-2	TRBD1	TRBJ1-3	CASRDRGAGNTIYF	TGTGCCAGCAGGGACAGGGGGGCTGGAAACACCATATATTTT
many	TRBV12-3/TRBV12-4	NA	TRBJ2-1	CASSPQGGTYNEQFF	TGTGCCAGCAGTCCACAGGGAGGGACCTACAATGAGCAGTTCTTC
many	TRBV9	TRBD1	TRBJ1-3	CASSEGTGGNTIYF	TGTGCCAGCAGCGAGGGGACAGGGGGAAACACCATATATTTT
many	TRBV5-1	NA	TRBJ2-5	CASSLGSEETQYF	TGCGCCAGCAGCTTGGGCTCAGAAGAGACCCAGTACTTC
many	TRBV7-3	TRBD2	TRBJ2-1	CASSSFGGGANEQFF	TGTGCCAGCAGCTCATTCGGCGGGGGGGCAAATGAGCAGTTCTTC
NA	TRBV6-5	TRBD1	TRBJ2-3	CASSGTGPSTDTQYF	TGTGCCAGCAGCGGGACAGGGCCTAGCACAGATACGCAGTATTTT
many	TRBV5-1	NA	TRBJ2-3	CASTGPSRPAQYF	TGCGCCAGCACAGGCCCGTCGCGTCCGGCGCAGTATTTT
few	TRBV9	NA	TRBJ1-1	CASSPGVLNTEAFF	TGTGCCAGCAGCCCCGGGGTATTGAACACTGAAGCTTTCTTT
many	TRBV3-1	TRBD1	TRBJ2-7	CASSQRGTGDYEQYF	TGTGCCAGCAGCCAGAGAGGGACAGGGGACTACGAGCAGTACTTC
many	TRBV27	NA	TRBJ2-1	CASSLSLGVWDNEQFF	TGTGCCAGCAGCTTATCTCTAGGGGTTTGGGACAATGAGCAGTTCTTC
NA	TRBV20-1	TRBD2	TRBJ2-1	CSARVSGGPYNEQFF	TGCAGTGCTAGAGTTAGCGGGGGCCCCTACAATGAGCAGTTCTTC
many	TRBV6-1	NA	TRBJ2-7	CASSEYYEQYF	TGTGCCAGCAGTGAATATTACGAGCAGTACTTC
many	TRBV20-1	TRBD1	TRBJ1-3	CSARVAGGRDTIYF	TGCAGTGCTAGAGTGGCAGGGGGCAGGGACACCATATATTTT
many	TRBV10-3	TRBD2	TRBJ2-1	CAIRTSGGALNEQFF	TGTGCCATCAGGACTAGCGGGGGGGCCTTGAATGAGCAGTTCTTC
many	TRBV27	NA	TRBJ2-5	CASSLFDGSLPGETQYF	TGTGCCAGCAGTTTATTCGACGGTAGCCTACCAGGGGAGACCCAGTACTTC
few	TRBV18	TRBD1	TRBJ2-7	CASSHGQGYEQYF	TGTGCCAGCTCACACGGACAGGGCTACGAGCAGTACTTC
many	TRBV5-1	NA	TRBJ1-1	CASGSQGPPGTEAFF	TGCGCCAGCGGGAGTCAGGGGCCCCCGGGCACTGAAGCTTTCTTT
many	TRBV7-2	NA	TRBJ2-3	CASSLVSGGATDTQYF	TGTGCCAGCAGCTTAGTATCGGGTGGGGCCACAGATACGCAGTATTTT
many	TRBV25-1	TRBD1	TRBJ2-7	CASSRWTGGYNEQYF	TGTGCCAGCAGCCGCTGGACAGGGGGCTACAACGAGCAGTACTTC
NA	TRBV12-3/TRBV12-4	NA	TRBJ1-6	CASSPSERTPLHF	TGTGCCAGCAGTCCCTCCGAAAGAACACCCCTCCACTTT
many	TRBV10-3	TRBD1	TRBJ1-3	CAISAGQGGNTIYF	TGTGCCATCAGCGCGGGACAGGGTGGAAACACCATATATTTT
many	TRBV5-1	NA	TRBJ2-6	CASSLGQVFSGANVLTF	TGCGCCAGCAGCTTGGGACAGGTTTTCTCTGGGGCCAACGTCCTGACTTTC
many	TRBV7-2	TRBD2	TRBJ2-3	CASSYLRLAGGTDTQYF	TGTGCCAGCAGTTATCTCCGACTAGCGGGGGGCACAGATACGCAGTATTTT
many	TRBV6-5	TRBD2	TRBJ2-5	CASSYSGRGGKETQYF	TGTGCCAGCAGTTACTCAGGTCGGGGGGGGAAAGAGACCCAGTACTTC
NA	TRBV5-4	TRBD2	TRBJ2-3	CASSRAGLARTQYF	TGTGCCAGCAGCCGAGCCGGACTAGCTCGTACGCAGTATTTT
many	TRBV5-1	NA	TRBJ2-3	CASRANADTQYF	TGCGCCAGCAGAGCCAACGCAGATACGCAGTATTTT